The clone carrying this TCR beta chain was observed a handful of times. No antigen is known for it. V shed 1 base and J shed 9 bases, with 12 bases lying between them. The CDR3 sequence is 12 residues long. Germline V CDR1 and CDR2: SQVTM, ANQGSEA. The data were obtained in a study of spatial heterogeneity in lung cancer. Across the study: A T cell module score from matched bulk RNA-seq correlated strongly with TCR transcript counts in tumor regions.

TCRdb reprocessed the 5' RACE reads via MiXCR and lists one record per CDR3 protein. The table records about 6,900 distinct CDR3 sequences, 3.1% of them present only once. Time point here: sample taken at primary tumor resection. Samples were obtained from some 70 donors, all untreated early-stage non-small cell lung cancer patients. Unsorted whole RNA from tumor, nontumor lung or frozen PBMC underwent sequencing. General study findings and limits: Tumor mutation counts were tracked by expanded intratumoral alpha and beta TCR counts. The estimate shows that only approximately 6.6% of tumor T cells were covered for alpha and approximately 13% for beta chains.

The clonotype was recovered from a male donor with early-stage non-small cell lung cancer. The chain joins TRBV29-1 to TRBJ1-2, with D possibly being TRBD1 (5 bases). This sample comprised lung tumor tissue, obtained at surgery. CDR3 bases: TGCAGCGTTGAAGGACAGAGTGCGAGCTACACCTTC. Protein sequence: CSVEGQSASYTF.